This is a list of T cell receptor beta chains from one sample in a study of T-cell memory formation after mild COVID-19. TCRdb recomputed calls from the 5' RACE reads with MiXCR, one row per CDR3 protein. The data hold hundreds of thousands of distinct CDR3 sequences, with 20% to 25% observed a single time. The sample was PBMCs or a T cell subset sorted from them (not recorded which). These receptor sequences come from a man aged 18 to 35 who had mild COVID-19 (a few samples of this study predate the infection). Cell type and time point are not known. CDR3s leave out the opening cysteine and the closing phenylalanine or tryptophan.

j_call v_call cdr3_aa
TRBJ2-1 TRBV2 ASSGDSYNEQF
TRBJ1-2 TRBV4-1 ASSLRQGALNGYT
TRBJ2-1 TRBV5-1 ASSSTVGGYNEQF
TRBJ2-7 TRBV12-3/TRBV12-4 ASRQSGGEYEQY
TRBJ1-1 TRBV5-1 ASSLGDSRMNTEAF
TRBJ2-5 TRBV7-9 ASSSVTGMETQY
TRBJ1-1 TRBV24-1 ATSDEPDRDDYTEAF
TRBJ2-3 TRBV5-1 ASSLAGDIGTDTQY
TRBJ2-1 TRBV18 ASSQNTGIYNEQF
TRBJ1-2 TRBV25-1 ASSWGRDYGYT
TRBJ2-1 TRBV6-1 ASSPDMWGQGHLGEQF
TRBJ1-2 TRBV12-3/TRBV12-4 ASSFSDRGRVHGYT
TRBJ2-2 TRBV3-1 ASSQGSGFDVELF
TRBJ2-7 TRBV7-9 ASRGGPGYEQY
TRBJ2-2 TRBV15 ATSRVRSRELF
TRBJ1-1 TRBV12-3/TRBV12-4 ASSLYRNTEAF
TRBJ2-1 TRBV7-9 ASSSATGWEQF
TRBJ2-5 TRBV6-7 ASSYRPSPETQY
TRBJ1-4 TRBV10-3 AISVDSTNEKLF
TRBJ2-3 TRBV5-1 ASSLFLLTDTQY
TRBJ1-1 TRBV4-1 ASSNRRGNMNTEAF
TRBJ2-4 TRBV6-6 ASSYENGQGKY
TRBJ2-1 TRBV5-1 ASSPGPRGFYNEQF
TRBJ2-5 TRBV18 ASSGDRTQYPQETQY
TRBJ2-1 TRBV21-1 ASSPRGSGSDSYNEQF
TRBJ1-6 TRBV9 ASSVGGTGASGSPLH
TRBJ1-2 TRBV6-5 ASSYGQGLTNYGYT
TRBJ2-1 TRBV4-3 ASSRDHRWGDPDYNEQF
TRBJ1-2 TRBV2 ASSEAVGNYGYT
TRBJ1-2 TRBV15 ATSRERTGSNYGYT
TRBJ2-1 TRBV20-1 SARVLGGGYNEQF
TRBJ2-7 TRBV7-8 ASRPDRWGEQY
TRBJ2-5 TRBV12-3/TRBV12-4 ASSPPPTRLAGKTQY
TRBJ2-3 TRBV6-2/TRBV6-3 ASRGQGLDTQY
TRBJ2-1 TRBV28 ASSWGGWSGGAIYNEQF
TRBJ2-3 TRBV5-1 ASSLGLGSDTQY
TRBJ2-1 TRBV5-1 ASSTTPTYNEQF
TRBJ2-4 TRBV5-6 ASRSAATGIQY
TRBJ2-5 TRBV7-3 ASSLQGDETQY
TRBJ2-1 TRBV28 ASRQGSGEQF
TRBJ1-1 TRBV5-1 ASRADGFAEAF
TRBJ2-7 TRBV5-1 ASSPGPSSYEQY
TRBJ1-2 TRBV7-2 ASSLQGQGGYGYT
TRBJ1-2 TRBV29-1 SVVGQGYDYGYT
TRBJ2-1 TRBV21-1 ASSKMGGGPHNEQF
TRBJ1-5 TRBV6-5 ASSSRYRGPNQPQH
TRBJ2-3 TRBV4-3 ASSPQLGFTTTDTQY
TRBJ2-2 TRBV27 ASSFFRGGLELF
TRBJ2-1 TRBV29-1 SVEAGNWYEQF
TRBJ1-4 TRBV20-1 SASAGRGEKLF
TRBJ2-6 TRBV7-8 ASSKGSGANVLT
TRBJ2-5 TRBV29-1 SVGMYQETQY
TRBJ1-1 TRBV6-2/TRBV6-3 ATSGGPTNTEAF
TRBJ2-3 TRBV5-4 ASRSSGTDTQY
TRBJ2-6 TRBV7-3 ASSLSSGSYSGANVLT
TRBJ1-6 TRBV5-1 ASSPGQKDSPLH